The 10 T cell receptor beta chains listed next were all sequenced from one sample in a study of cytomegalovirus exposure and HLA in healthy donors. The PCR contained 60 Vbeta and 13 Jbeta primers. The assay was immunoSEQ multiplex PCR, and TCRdb's table has in-frame clones only and misses some. The repertoire has 150,000 to 200,000 clones, approximately 85% of them found once; the top ten carry approximately 2.2%. Sequencing was done on a sample of PBMCs. These receptor sequences come from a woman between 50 and 59 years old in good health and CMV-seronegative.

The chain is built from TRBV5-5 and TRBJ2-7; D uncertain. CDR3 length: 14 residues. Trimming shortened V by 0 bases and J by 6 bases, and 13 bases separated the two germline ends. Looked up from germline, CDR1 is SGHKS and CDR2 is YYEKEE (reference sequence). CDR3 nucleotides: TGTGCCAGCAGCTTGGACACCCCTCCCTCCGAGCAGTACTTC. Encoded protein: CASSLDTPPSEQYF.

The chain carries TRBV13 and TRBJ2-7, with 9 bases aligning to TRBD2. This CDR3 contains 15 residues. V was pared by 0 bases and J by 1 base, with 1 base of the junction left unmatched. Germline V gives CDR1 PRHDT, CDR2 FYEKMQ (reference sequence). CDR3 coding DNA: TGTGCCAGCAGCTTAGGGACTAGCGGATCCTACGAGCAGTACTTC. It encodes CASSLGTSGSYEQYF.

The chain joins TRBV19 to TRBJ2-1; 9 nucleotides line up with TRBD2. This CDR3 contains 16 residues. V shed 5 bases, J shed 7 bases, and the junction held 12 bases outside the gene matches. In germline, CDR1 is LNHDA, CDR2 SQIVND (reference sequence). The CDR3 nucleotides are TGTGCCAGTAGTGACTACGGCGCGGGAGGGCCAAATGAGCAGTTCTTC. Protein product: CASSDYGAGGPNEQFF.

V and J are TRBV15 and TRBJ1-1, with TRBD1 matching over 7 bases. CDR1 and CDR2 (germline): LNHNV, YYDKDF (reference sequence). This CDR3 spans 18 amino acids. Losses at the gene ends were 1 base for V and 5 bases for J; bases not matched to a gene: 16. The CDR3 nucleotides are TGTGCCACCAGCAGAGGGGGATGGACAGGTAAAGGGGATACTGAAGCTTTCTTT. It translates to CATSRGGWTGKGDTEAFF.

This clone was detected only once. This chain joins TRBV5-4 and TRBJ2-1; the match to TRBD1 covers 7 bases. Germline V gene lookup returns CDR1 SGHNT and CDR2 YYREEE (reference sequence). Trimming cost V 0 bases and J 0 bases; bases outside gene matches: 6. This CDR3 is built from 17 residues. CDR3 sequence: CASSLVAGGSSYNEQFF. CDR3 sequence (DNA): TGTGCCAGCAGCTTGGTCGCAGGGGGTAGCTCCTACAATGAGCAGTTCTTC. Variable domain in full (rest from reference TRBV5-4 and TRBJ2-1): ETGVTQSPTHLIKTRGQQVTLRCSSQSGHNTVSWYQQALGQGPQFIFQYYREEENGRGNFPPRFSGLQFPNYSSELNVNALELDDSALYLCASSLVAGGSSYNEQFFGPGTRLTVL.

The rearrangement links TRBV6-1 to TRBJ1-1; D is uncertain. This CDR3 is built from 13 residues. V lost 5 bases, J lost 4 bases, and 11 bases lay in between. CDR1 MNHNS and CDR2 SASEGT come from the germline V gene. For the CDR3, the DNA is TGTGCCAGCAGTCAGAAGACACTCACTGAAGCTTTCTTT. Translating it yields CASSQKTLTEAFF.

This clone was counted a single time. This chain connects TRBV6-1 to TRBJ1-6; D is ambiguous. The CDR3 totals 15 residues. Germline CDR1 and CDR2: MNHNS and SASEGT. The V and J ends lost 7 bases and 6 bases respectively, with 16 bases between them. The CDR3, as DNA: TGTGCCAGCAAGGATCTAGGAGGCGGTAATTCACCCCTCCACTTT. Its protein product is CASKDLGGGNSPLHF.

The genes are TRBV30 and TRBJ2-7, with 9 bases fitting TRBD1. This CDR3 spans 14 amino acids. CDR1 and CDR2 from the germline V gene are GTSNPN and SVGIG (reference sequence). V dropped 3 bases and J dropped 4; count of bases not matched to a gene: 7. CDR3 bases: TGTGCCTGGAGGGCGGGACAGGGTCTATACGAGCAGTACTTC. The encoded protein is CAWRAGQGLYEQYF.

The V gene is TRBV7-9, the J gene TRBJ2-7; D is uncertain. The CDR3 totals 12 residues. V lost 0 bases and J 7 bases, leaving 7 bases between the germline ends. CDR1 SEHNR and CDR2 FQNEAQ come from the germline V gene (reference sequence). Written as DNA, the CDR3 is TGTGCCAGCAGCTTAGCCCCCCTAGAGCAGTACTTC. As protein: CASSLAPLEQYF.

This clone was observed a single time. The chain links TRBV7-2 to TRBJ2-7, with 8 nucleotides matching TRBD1. This CDR3 region has 16 residues. The V and J ends lost 4 bases and 4 bases, in that order; junction bases with no gene match: 12. Germline V CDR1 and CDR2: SGHTA, FQGNSA. CDR3 residues: CASSSQSGGAGYEQYF. CDR3 in DNA: TGTGCCAGCAGCTCACAATCAGGGGGCGCGGGGTACGAGCAGTACTTC.